One and the same sample provided the 11 T cell receptor beta chains below, sequenced in a study of blood T cells in healthy people across ages. A J-beta primer mix and a sample-barcoded 5' primer were used in a second PCR of roughly 7 to 12 cycles. TCRdb recomputed calls from the 5' RACE reads with MiXCR, one row per CDR3 protein. The repertoire consists of 780,000 or so distinct CDR3 sequences, with 53% occurring once and the leading ten covering 41%. The sequenced sample consisted of blood. The receptor set was obtained from a man older than 75 in good health.

This chain connects TRBV9 to TRBJ2-5; a weak D match, TRBD1 (6 bases). Looked up from germline, CDR1 is SGDLS and CDR2 is YYNGEE. The CDR3 covers 14 residues. V was cut by 2 bases and J by 5 bases, with 13 bases left in between. The CDR3: CASSVSGGWETQYF. In DNA form, the CDR3 reads TGTGCCAGCAGCGTGAGTGGGGGCTGGGAGACCCAGTACTTC.

The chain links TRBV6-2 or TRBV6-3 to TRBJ2-3; TRBD2 matches at 8 bases. V was clipped by 7 bases and J by 4 bases; unmatched bases: 10. CDR1 and CDR2 (germline): MNHEY, SVGEGT. This CDR3 is 15 amino acids long. The DNA of the CDR3 is TGTGCCAGCACCAAGGCCAGCGGGGGCTCAGATACGCAGTATTTT. It yields the protein CASTKASGGSDTQYF.

Concerning this clonotype: Compared with germline, one end of the junction differs, possibly owing to a read error. The rearrangement uses TRBV5-1 and TRBJ2-7; D call uncertain. This CDR3 is built from 13 residues. Germline CDR1 SGHRS, CDR2 YFSETQ. The CDR3 here is CASSLGISYELYF. The CDR3 bases are TGCGCCAGCAGCTTGGGCATCTCCTACGAGCTGTACTTC.

This clonotype was counted only a few times. The rearrangement joins TRBV12-3 or TRBV12-4 to TRBJ2-1; a weak D match, TRBD2 (6 bases). This CDR3 contains 13 residues. Trimming cost V 9 bases and J 9 bases, with 18 bases left between them. CDR3 region: CASSRGGNGEQFF. The CDR3 DNA reads as TGTGCCAGTTCGCGGGGCGGGAACGGTGAGCAGTTCTTC.

CDR3: CASSRTGGTEKLFF. CDR3 coding DNA: TGTGCCAGCAGTCGGACAGGGGGCACTGAAAAACTGTTTTTT. The chain recombines TRBV12-3 or TRBV12-4 with TRBJ1-4; TRBD1 agrees at 11 bases. The CDR3 is 14 residues long. The ends lost 5 bases at V and 7 bases at J; junction bases unmatched: 3.

About this clonotype: The conserved phenylalanine or tryptophan normally closing the CDR3 is absent here, so this likely arose from a read error. The CDR3 is CASSLFVGGKPDNEQYV. In DNA, the CDR3 is TGTGCCAGCAGTTTGTTTGTAGGCGGGAAACCTGACAATGAGCAGTACGTC. This chain uses TRBV12-3 or TRBV12-4 with TRBJ2-5; possible D gene TRBD2, 6 bases. V dropped 3 bases and J dropped 11 bases, with 28 bases sitting between them. The CDR3 is 17 residues long.

The sample holds a few counts of this clonotype. The gene calls are TRBV7-2 and TRBJ2-3, with D unresolved. V lost 1 base and J 2 bases, leaving 7 bases between the germline ends. The germline CDR1 and CDR2 sequences are SGHTA and FQGNSA. The CDR3 runs 14 residues. The DNA of the CDR3 is TGTGCCAGCAGCTTAGAGCCGAACACAGATACGCAGTATTTT. It specifies CASSLEPNTDTQYF.

The table lists this clonotype with many counts. The chain joins TRBV3-1 to TRBJ1-2; D possibly corresponds to TRBD1 (6 bases). Germline assignment: CDR1 LGHDT and CDR2 YNNKEL (reference sequence). CDR3 length: 13 amino acids. Trimming took off 4 bases at V and 3 bases at J, with 9 bases between the two ends. This CDR3 is CASSPQGYYGYTF. CDR3 DNA sequence: TGTGCCAGCAGCCCGCAGGGGTACTATGGCTACACCTTC.

This chain joins TRBV7-2 and TRBJ2-4; TRBD2 aligns across 7 bases. The end of the DNA is better explained by TRBJ2-7, so the J call may be wrong. There are 13 residues in the CDR3. CDR1 and CDR2 (germline): SGHTA, FQGNSA. In nucleotides, the CDR3 is TGTGCCAGCAGCCCCGGCGGGAGTCCCGAGCAGTACTTC. It is translated as CASSPGGSPEQYF.

The chain joins TRBV9 to TRBJ1-2, with TRBD1 matching over 8 bases. V shed 0 bases, J shed 8 bases, and the junction held 9 bases outside the gene matches. Germline V gives CDR1 SGDLS, CDR2 YYNGEE. The CDR3 runs 15 residues. The CDR3 is CASSVGGSRGRGYTF. In nucleotides, the CDR3 is TGTGCCAGCAGCGTAGGGGGGAGCAGGGGGCGAGGCTACACCTTC. The variable domain in full, with the rest retrieved from reference TRBV9 and TRBJ1-2, is DSGVTQTPKHLITATGQRVTLRCSPRSGDLSVYWYQQSLDQGLQFLIQYYNGEERAKGNILERFSAQQFPDLHSELNLSSLELGDSALYFCASSVGGSRGRGYTFGSGTRLTVV.

The chain links TRBV10-3 to TRBJ2-2, with D perhaps matching TRBD1 (6 bases). Germline loops: CDR1 ENHRY, CDR2 SYGVKD. The CDR3 contains 14 residues. The V end lost 6 bases, the J end lost 7 bases, and 15 bases lay between the germline ends. The CDR3 DNA is TGTGCCATCAGGCAACAGGGTTGGGACGGGGAGCTGTTTTTT. Its protein product is CAIRQQGWDGELFF.